This paragraph reports one T cell receptor (beta chain). This CDR3 comprises 16 residues. The V end lost 11 bases, the J end lost 8 bases, and 27 bases lay between the germline ends. CDR1 and CDR2 (germline): LGHDT, YNNKEL (reference sequence). In the original analysis: Estimates of nucleated cell counts were drawn from the amplification of reference gene primers. Generated by immunoSEQ multiplex PCR, the TCRdb table keeps only in-frame clones and is missing some. D and trimming come from the DNA, and the V and J calls and clone size come from that table. This sample yields roughly 140,000 clones, of which more than 70% are seen a single time; over 4% belongs to the top ten. The sample comes from a study of blood T cell repertoires in COVID-19. Study-wide background: Acute-phase and convalescent COVID-19 samples originated in the United States, Italy and Spain.

This receptor was taken from a woman in her forties or fifties with acute or convalescent COVID-19. The sequenced sample consisted of peripheral blood. The V call is TRBV3-1 (or the pseudogene TRBV3-2), the J call TRBJ2-2, with D possibly matching TRBD2 (6 bases). The CDR3 DNA reads TGTGCCGCAACCTTTTCGGGACTCCGGGGAGGTGGGGAGCTGTTTTTT. Translation: CAATFSGLRGGGELFF.